The sequence of this TCR beta chain was determined in a study of T cells after yellow fever vaccination. General study findings and limits: Clones that expanded after primary vaccination mostly reappeared after the booster (roughly 97% CD4, 75% to 90% CD8).

This clonotype has more than one count but fewer than ten. What it recognizes is unknown. Via MiXCR, TCRdb re-called the 5' RACE reads, giving one row per CDR3 protein. The table records about 360,000 distinct CDR3 sequences, about 6.2% of them present only once. The germline CDR1 and CDR2 sequences are SGHTA and FQGNSA. The CDR3 consists of 15 residues. The V end lost 1 base, the J end lost 1 base, and 10 bases lay between the germline ends. The starting material was PBMCs, obtained 5 days after the yellow fever booster vaccination. V usage is TRBV7-2 and J usage is TRBJ2-5; the D is unclear. The sequence was collected from a man younger than 40 who received the YFV17D yellow fever vaccine. This CDR3 is CASSLVWGSQETQYF. In DNA form, the CDR3 reads TGTGCCAGCAGCTTAGTGTGGGGTAGCCAAGAGACCCAGTACTTC.